This T cell receptor beta chain originates from a study of shared clonotypes between healthy human individuals. Study outcomes and limitations: Estimated richness values were generally larger in naive subsets than in memory subsets.

Some clones are missing from TCRdb's copy, which holds only in-frame ones; the method was immunoSEQ multiplex PCR. The sample lists hundreds of thousands of clones; around 97% were seen once. Trimming took off 1 base at V and 2 bases at J, with 16 bases between the two ends. Germline values: CDR1 SGHVS, CDR2 FQNEAQ. CDR3 length: 17 amino acids. With regard to this clone: The antigen is undetermined.

The clonotype comes from a woman aged 30 to 39 in good health. The genes are TRBV7-8 and TRBJ2-3, with unresolved D. Sequencing was carried out using naive CD4+ T cells sorted from blood. Subset denoted: CD45RA+ positively selected. CDR3 sequence (DNA): TGTGCCAGCAGCTTAGTCCGAGTCCAAAAAAACACAGATACGCAGTATTTT. Translating gives CASSLVRVQKNTDTQYF.